One sample yielded the 22 T cell receptor beta chains listed below, sequenced in a study of technical replicates of blood from a few donors. Some clones are missing from TCRdb's copy, which holds only in-frame ones; the method was immunoSEQ multiplex PCR. Of tens of thousands of clones listed, 90% to 95% are singletons. The sequenced material came from T cells isolated from PBMCs. These TCRs come from a human donor in good health.

The V gene is TRBV2, the J gene TRBJ2-5; 10 bases fit TRBD2. This CDR3 comprises 12 residues. With V trimmed by 11 bases and J by 1 base, 1 base remained unmatched. The germline V gene encodes CDR1 SNHLY and CDR2 FYNNEI. The CDR3 reads CAERGGQETQYF. The CDR3 DNA reads TGTGCCGAGCGGGGGGGCCAAGAGACCCAGTACTTC.

This clone appeared once. This chain links TRBV19 with TRBJ2-1, with unresolved D. V was cut by 5 bases and J by 0 bases, with 11 bases left in between. This CDR3 has 15 residues. Germline V gene lookup returns CDR1 LNHDA and CDR2 SQIVND (reference sequence). The CDR3 here is CASSYASRSYNEQFF. In DNA, the CDR3 is TGTGCCAGTAGTTACGCGTCACGCTCCTACAATGAGCAGTTCTTC.

The CDR3 DNA follows: TGTGCCAGCAGTGTCGCGGGTTACGAGCAGTACTTC. Protein sequence: CASSVAGYEQYF. The chain carries TRBV2 and TRBJ2-7; D is perhaps TRBD2 (5 bases). The CDR3 runs 12 residues. Germline CDR1 is SNHLY and CDR2 is FYNNEI. V was shortened by 4 bases and J by 4 bases, with 8 bases between the two germline ends.

The genes are TRBV11-2 and TRBJ1-1; no clear D. Trimming stripped 0 bases from V and 7 bases from J, with 3 bases between. This CDR3 is built from 11 residues. The V gene's germline CDR1 is SGHAT and CDR2 FQNNGV. CDR3 nucleotides: TGTGCCAGCAGCTTAGAACTTGAAGCTTTCTTT. Residues: CASSLELEAFF. Using reference TRBV11-2 and TRBJ1-1 for the parts outside the CDR3, the full variable domain is EAGVAQSPRYKIIEKRQSVAFWCNPISGHATLYWYQQILGQGPKLLIQFQNNGVVDDSQLPKDRFSAERLKGVDSTLKIQPAKLEDSAVYLCASSLELEAFFGQGTRLTVV.

This chain links TRBV14 with TRBJ1-1; D possibly corresponds to TRBD1 (5 bases). Germline values: CDR1 SGHDN, CDR2 FVKESK. The CDR3 spans 14 residues. Deletions cut 1 base from V and 0 bases from J, with 6 bases between. In DNA, the CDR3 is TGTGCCAGCAGCCAAGTAGGGGTGAACACTGAAGCTTTCTTT. Encoded protein: CASSQVGVNTEAFF.

This chain links TRBV9 with TRBJ2-5; D unclear. Germline CDR1 reads SGDLS; CDR2 reads YYNGEE. V was shortened by 2 bases and J by 4 bases, with 21 bases between the two germline ends. The CDR3 sequence is 17 residues long. The CDR3: CASSVARLRPAGETQYF. The DNA of the CDR3 is TGTGCCAGCAGCGTTGCGCGGCTACGACCCGCCGGAGAGACCCAGTACTTC.

The rearrangement joins TRBV7-8 to TRBJ2-1; no clear D gene. The CDR3 has 18 amino acids. Trimming stripped 5 bases from V and 3 bases from J, with 23 bases between. CDR1 SGHVS and CDR2 FQNEAQ come from the germline V gene. In nucleotides, the CDR3 is TGTGCCAGCAGCCCGCTTAGTCTCAATGAGGCAGACTACAATGAGCAGTTCTTC. Translating it yields CASSPLSLNEADYNEQFF.

The chain recombines TRBV5-1 with TRBJ2-3; 10 positions agree with TRBD2. Per the germline V gene, CDR1 is SGHRS and CDR2 is YFSETQ. The CDR3 has 15 residues. J was trimmed by 1 base and V by 4 bases; bases with no gene match: 3. The CDR3 here is CASSGLAGGTDTQYF. The CDR3 nucleotides are TGCGCCAGCAGCGGGCTAGCGGGGGGCACAGATACGCAGTATTTT. Based on the CDR3 plus reference TRBV5-1 and TRBJ2-3, the full variable domain is KAGVTQTPRYLIKTRGQQVTLSCSPISGHRSVSWYQQTPGQGLQFLFEYFSETQRNKGNFPGRFSGRQFSNSRSEMNVSTLELGDSALYLCASSGLAGGTDTQYFGPGTRLTVL.

The rearrangement links TRBV15 to TRBJ1-2; TRBD1 matches at 7 bases. The trim removed 7 bases at V and 1 base at J, leaving 9 bases unmatched. The CDR3 length is 15 residues. Germline CDR1 is LNHNV and CDR2 is YYDKDF (reference sequence). CDR3 nucleotides: TGTGCCACCAACCGTGGGACAGACCTTAACTATGGCTACACCTTC. Amino acids: CATNRGTDLNYGYTF.

V and J are TRBV19 and TRBJ1-6; D not resolved. CDR3 size: 13 residues. Between the trimmed V and J ends, which lost 2 bases and 5 bases, there was a span of 4 bases. Germline loops: CDR1 LNHDA, CDR2 SQIVND (reference sequence). CDR3 residues: CASSITDNSPLHF. CDR3 DNA: TGTGCCAGTAGTATAACAGATAATTCACCCCTCCACTTT.

The genes are TRBV11-3 and TRBJ2-3, with a tentative D call TRBD1 (6 bases). From germline, CDR1 is SGHNT and CDR2 YENEEA. V dropped 5 bases and J dropped 4 bases, with 19 bases sitting between them. The CDR3 runs 16 residues. The CDR3 coding sequence is TGTGCCAGCAGCGAACAGGGCGTCAGGCGATCAGATACGCAGTATTTT. Its translation is CASSEQGVRRSDTQYF.

V usage is TRBV13 and J usage is TRBJ1-1; 8 positions match TRBD1. V dropped 4 bases and J dropped 4; count of bases not matched to a gene: 8. Per the germline V gene, CDR1 is PRHDT and CDR2 is FYEKMQ (reference sequence). The CDR3 is 15 amino acids. The CDR3 bases are TGTGCCAGCAGCTCCCCCGGGACAGGCGCCACTGAAGCTTTCTTT. Its protein is CASSSPGTGATEAFF.

V gene TRBV30 combines with J gene TRBJ2-1; 7 bases map to TRBD1. The CDR3 consists of 14 residues. The junction had 8 bases not matched to a gene; V was cut back by 5 bases and J by 4 bases. In germline, CDR1 is GTSNPN, CDR2 SVGIG (reference sequence). The CDR3 DNA follows: TGTGCCTGGGATGGGACAGCCCATTACAATGAGCAGTTCTTC. Residues: CAWDGTAHYNEQFF.

The gene calls are TRBV5-4 and TRBJ1-5; TRBD1 matches 7 bases. The CDR3 sequence is 16 residues long. Germline loops: CDR1 SGHNT, CDR2 YYREEE (reference sequence). Germline trimming cut 5 bases from V and 2 bases from J; bases unmatched to any gene: 10. CDR3 DNA: TGTGCCAGCAGAATACTCGAACAGGGGCGCAATCAGCCCCAGCATTTT. Its translation is CASRILEQGRNQPQHF.

The chain joins TRBV7-8 to TRBJ1-3; D perhaps matches TRBD1 (5 bases). The CDR3 sequence is 16 residues long. Germline V gene lookup returns CDR1 SGHVS and CDR2 FQNEAQ. V lost 5 bases and J lost 4, with 18 bases in between. In DNA form, the CDR3 reads TGTGCCAGCAGCCTCCGACAGTACTCTGCCGGAAACACCATATATTTT. Its translation is CASSLRQYSAGNTIYF.

The chain couples TRBV11-2 to TRBJ2-7; 8 nucleotides align to TRBD1. This CDR3 contains 17 residues. Germline V lookup: CDR1 SGHAT, CDR2 FQNNGV. V trimming: 0 bases; J trimming: 2 bases; junction bases outside the gene matches: 9. Written as DNA, the CDR3 is TGTGCCAGCAGCTTAGATTCCGGACAGGGAAGGACCTACGAGCAGTACTTC. Its translation is CASSLDSGQGRTYEQYF.

The chain employs TRBV7-6 and TRBJ1-4; TRBD1 aligns across 7 bases. Germline CDR1 is SGHVS and CDR2 is FNYEAQ. The CDR3 contains 17 residues. The V and J ends lost 2 bases and 5 bases, in that order; junction bases with no gene match: 11. CDR3 protein: CASSLNVEGRGNEKLFF. In nucleotides, the CDR3 is TGTGCCAGCAGCTTAAATGTAGAAGGCAGGGGGAATGAAAAACTGTTTTTT.

The rearrangement uses TRBV10-2 and TRBJ1-1, with D uncertain. Germline CDR1 and CDR2: WSHSY and SAAADI. Trimming cost V 0 bases and J 6 bases, with 8 bases left between them. The CDR3 loop spans 13 amino acids. The CDR3 DNA follows: TGCGCCAGCAGTGAGTCGCTTGTAGCTGAAGCTTTCTTT. Its protein product is CASSESLVAEAFF.

The chain is built from TRBV29-1 and TRBJ1-2; possible D gene TRBD1, 5 bases. Trimming cost V 6 bases and J 8 bases, with 13 bases left between them. The CDR3 runs 11 residues. The V gene's germline CDR1 is SQVTM and CDR2 ANQGSEA. The CDR3 loop reads CSVDSSRGYTF. CDR3 nucleotides: TGCAGCGTCGACAGTAGCAGAGGCTACACCTTC.

The V and J genes are TRBV2 and TRBJ2-1; the match to TRBD2 covers 7 bases. Trimming removed 6 bases from V and 8 bases from J; junction bases left unmatched: 7. From germline, CDR1 is SNHLY and CDR2 FYNNEI. The CDR3 covers 13 residues. The CDR3 DNA sequence: TGTGCCAGCAGCTCGACTAGCAGGGATGAGCAGTTCTTC. This gives the protein CASSSTSRDEQFF.

J is TRBJ1-4 and V is TRBV11-2; maybe TRBD1 (5 bases). The CDR3 spans 14 residues. Germline V CDR1 and CDR2: SGHAT, FQNNGV. Trimming left V 2 bases short and J 6 bases short, with 10 bases between. The CDR3 protein is CASSLSWGDEKLFF. CDR3 sequence (DNA): TGTGCCAGCAGCTTATCCTGGGGCGATGAAAAACTGTTTTTT.

The CDR3 reads CASSSDRLITGELFF. The DNA of the CDR3 is TGTGCCAGCAGCTCGGACAGGTTGATCACCGGGGAGCTGTTTTTT. This chain joins TRBV5-6 and TRBJ2-2; 7 nucleotides line up with TRBD1. Germline values: CDR1 SGHDT, CDR2 YYEEEE. Losses at the gene ends were 3 bases for V and 4 bases for J; bases not matched to a gene: 6. This CDR3 is built from 15 residues. The variable domain in full, completed from reference TRBV5-6 and TRBJ2-2, reads DAGVTQSPTHLIKTRGQQVTLRCSPKSGHDTVSWYQQALGQGPQFIFQYYEEEERQRGNFPDRFSGHQFPNYSSELNVNALLLGDSALYLCASSSDRLITGELFFGEGSRLTVL.